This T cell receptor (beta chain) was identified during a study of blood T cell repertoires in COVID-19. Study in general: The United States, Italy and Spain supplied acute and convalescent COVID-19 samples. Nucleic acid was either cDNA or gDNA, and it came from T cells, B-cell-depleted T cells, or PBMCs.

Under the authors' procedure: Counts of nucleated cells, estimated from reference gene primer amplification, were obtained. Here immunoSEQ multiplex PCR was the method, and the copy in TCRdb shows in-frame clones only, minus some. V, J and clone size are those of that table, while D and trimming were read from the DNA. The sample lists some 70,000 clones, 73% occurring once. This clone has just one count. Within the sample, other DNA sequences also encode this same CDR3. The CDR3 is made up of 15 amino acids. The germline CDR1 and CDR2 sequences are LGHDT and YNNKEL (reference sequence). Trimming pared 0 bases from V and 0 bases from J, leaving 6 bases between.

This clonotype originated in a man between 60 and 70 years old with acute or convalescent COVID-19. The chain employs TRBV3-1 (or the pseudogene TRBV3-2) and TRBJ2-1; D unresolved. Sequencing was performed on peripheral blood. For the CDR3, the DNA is TGTGCCAGCAGCCAAGACGCTAGCTCCTACAATGAGCAGTTCTTC. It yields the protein CASSQDASSYNEQFF.